The clone carrying this T cell receptor (beta chain) was counted ten times or more. Its antigen is unidentified. This specimen belongs to a study of T-cell reconstitution after alpha-beta-depleted transplantation in children. Study conclusions and caveats: Most T-cell counts and diversity one year after the transplant came from T cells that were newly produced.

Between the trimmed V and J ends, which lost 1 base and 4 bases, there was a span of 19 bases. This CDR3 comprises 17 residues. Molecular barcoding with unique molecular identifiers was used for the TCRbeta library. TCRdb itself ran the PCR reads through MiXCR, one entry per CDR3 protein. The sample has around 300,000 distinct CDR3 sequences; 6% to 10% are singletons. The sequenced sample was peripheral blood, obtained 360 days after TCRalphabeta/CD19-depleted stem cell transplant. The source of this sequence is a female patient aged 2-9 years who had a stem cell transplant for Fanconi anemia, so the T cells may come from the graft donor. The J gene is TRBJ1-1, the V gene TRBV12-3 or TRBV12-4, with a tentative D call TRBD1 (6 bases). The CDR3 protein is CASSLGGRGLRGTEAFF. CDR3 sequence (DNA): TGTGCCAGCAGTTTAGGAGGACGCGGCCTCAGGGGCACTGAAGCTTTCTTT.